This is a list of T cell receptor beta chains from one sample in a study of PD-1 blockade in mismatch repair-deficient tumors. The data were produced by immunoSEQ multiplex PCR, yet TCRdb's version contains in-frame clones alone and is incomplete. The sample holds about 79,000 clones, approximately 78% seen once. Here the sequenced sample was peripheral blood, taken 44 weeks after starting pembrolizumab. The receptors come from an adult with mismatch repair-deficient cancer. Each CDR3 is given with its conserved first and last residue. Fields, in order: D gene, J gene, V gene, clone size, CDR3 DNA, CDR3 protein. D genes are given only for firm matches. Clone size appears in some rows only: once, few, many, or a class for an expanded clone.

TRBD1	TRBJ2-2	TRBV5-1	few	TGCGCCAGCGCGAGGGGGCTCGCCACCGGGGAGCTGTTTTTT	CASARGLATGELFF
TRBD2	TRBJ2-3	TRBV5-5	-	TGTGCCAGCAGCTCGGGAGGAAACACAGATACGCAGTATTTT	CASSSGGNTDTQYF
-	TRBJ1-1	TRBV19	few	TGTGCCAGTAGTATGAAGATTGGGGGGCGATCGTTTGGCACTGAAGCTTTCTTT	CASSMKIGGRSFGTEAFF
-	TRBJ2-4	TRBV5-8	-	TGTGCCAGCAGCTTGGGGGATTATCCAGGGGGGAACATTCAGTACTTC	CASSLGDYPGGNIQYF
-	TRBJ2-1	TRBV7-3	-	TGTGCCAGCAGCAGGAGTAGGAACGATGAGCAGTTCTTC	CASSRSRNDEQFF
-	TRBJ1-3	TRBV15	-	TGTGCCACCAGCATAGGGGGAAACACCATATATTTT	CATSIGGNTIYF
TRBD2	TRBJ2-1	TRBV10-3	-	TGTGCCATCGATGGTAGCGGGAGTCCCGAGCAGTTCTTC	CAIDGSGSPEQFF
-	TRBJ2-2	TRBV28	-	TGTGCCAGCAGTCCCACCGGCACCGGGGAGCTGTTTTTT	CASSPTGTGELFF
-	TRBJ2-7	TRBV5-1	-	TGCGCCAGCAGCGGCACCGTTACCTACGAGCAGTACTTC	CASSGTVTYEQYF
-	TRBJ2-1	TRBV6-5	-	TGTGCCAGCAGTTACGGATCGGGAAGCGAGCAGTTCTTC	CASSYGSGSEQFF
TRBD2	TRBJ2-5	TRBV27	-	TGTGCCAGCAGTCGCGGGACTAGCGGGAGGGTGGAGACCCAGTACTTC	CASSRGTSGRVETQYF
-	TRBJ2-3	TRBV10-3	-	TGTGCCATCAGTGACCCTGACAGGCCCACAGATACGCAGTATTTT	CAISDPDRPTDTQYF
-	TRBJ2-7	TRBV1	-	TGCACCAGCAGCCATAGACCACCTAGCGGGAAAGCGTCCTACGAGCAGTACTTC	CTSSHRPPSGKASYEQYF
TRBD2	TRBJ2-1	TRBV5-1	once	TGCGCCAGCAGGGCTAGCGGGCTAAACAATGAGCAGTTCTTC	CASRASGLNNEQFF
-	TRBJ2-6	TRBV6-6	-	TGTGCCAGCGTCTTACTCGGGGCCGGGGCCAACGTCCTGACTTTC	CASVLLGAGANVLTF
TRBD2	TRBJ2-2	TRBV7-9	-	TGTGCCAGCAGCCGAGGACTAGCGGGAGGGACGAACACCGGGGAGCTGTTTTTT	CASSRGLAGGTNTGELFF
TRBD1	TRBJ1-1	TRBV4-1	-	TGCGCCAGCACCCGGACAGGGTTAGGGACCTTGAACACTGAAGCTTTCTTT	CASTRTGLGTLNTEAFF
-	TRBJ1-4	TRBV6-5	few	TGTGCCAGCAGCCCGACAGATACTAATGAAAAACTGTTTTTT	CASSPTDTNEKLFF
-	TRBJ1-2	TRBV6-1	once	TGTGCCAGCAGTGAATTGCCAGTTGTAAACTATGGCTACACCTTC	CASSELPVVNYGYTF
-	TRBJ1-1	TRBV6-4	-	TGTGCCAGCAGTAAAATGCTTAACACTGAAGCTTTCTTT	CASSKMLNTEAFF
-	TRBJ2-1	TRBV4-1	few	TGCGCCAGCAGCCAAAATAAGGGGCTTAGTGAGCAGTTCTTC	CASSQNKGLSEQFF
-	TRBJ2-7	TRBV6-5	-	TGTGCCACCCGAAAGGACACGGCGGCCTACGAGCAGTACTTC	CATRKDTAAYEQYF
TRBD1	TRBJ2-2	TRBV10-1	-	TGCGCCAGCAGCGATACAGGGGAGCCCGGGGAGCTGTTTTTT	CASSDTGEPGELFF
-	TRBJ1-2	TRBV5-4	-	TGTGCCAGCAGCTTGGCCGAGGGCCCCTATGGCTACACCTTC	CASSLAEGPYGYTF
TRBD1	TRBJ1-2	TRBV6-4	-	TGTGCCAGCAGTGACACAGGGACAGGGGTTCCCTATGGCTACACCTTC	CASSDTGTGVPYGYTF
-	TRBJ1-4	TRBV14	-	TGTGCCAGCAGCCAAGGATGGGGAGTAAATGAAAAACTGTTTTTT	CASSQGWGVNEKLFF
TRBD2	TRBJ2-1	TRBV7-8	-	TGTGCCAGCAGCCCGCCCGGGACTAGCGGATCCTACAATGAGCAGTTCTTC	CASSPPGTSGSYNEQFF
-	TRBJ2-7	TRBV2	few	TGTGCCAGCAGTTCTACCTACGAGCAGTACTTC	CASSSTYEQYF
TRBD2	TRBJ2-7	TRBV7-9	-	TGTGCCAGCAGTACGGGACTAGCGGGAGCACAGTACTTC	CASSTGLAGAQYF
-	TRBJ2-6	TRBV5-1	-	TGCGCCAGCAGCCGTGATGTAGGTTCTGGGGCCAACGTCCTGACTTTC	CASSRDVGSGANVLTF
-	TRBJ2-3	TRBV5-1	-	TGCGCCAGCAGTCGGGACAGCGGGTCAGATACGCAGTATTTT	CASSRDSGSDTQYF
TRBD1	TRBJ2-3	TRBV11-3	-	TGTGCCAGCAGCTCTCCCGGGACAGCAATTACAGATACGCAGTATTTT	CASSSPGTAITDTQYF
-	TRBJ2-1	TRBV7-7	-	TGTGCTAGCAGCTTAGAGGCCTGGACTAATGAGCAGTTCTTC	CASSLEAWTNEQFF
TRBD1	TRBJ1-3	TRBV6-5	-	TGTGCCAGCAGCCCCCACCTCACAGGGGGCTTGGATTTT	CASSPHLTGGLDF
TRBD1	TRBJ1-2	TRBV6-1	-	TGTGCCAGCAGCCCAGGGGGAGATTCCTATGGCTACACCTTC	CASSPGGDSYGYTF
TRBD1	TRBJ2-3	TRBV10-1	few	TGCGCCAGCAGTGATACAGGGGGAACAGATACGCAGTATTTT	CASSDTGGTDTQYF
-	TRBJ1-1	TRBV7-9	-	TGTGCCAGCAGCCCTACGGGTTTCCGGACTGAAGCTTTCTTT	CASSPTGFRTEAFF
-	TRBJ2-3	TRBV29-1	-	TGCAGCGTGTACAGGGGAGGTTTTGCAGATACGCAGTATTTT	CSVYRGGFADTQYF
TRBD2	TRBJ2-7	TRBV19	-	TGTGCCAGTAGTATCCAGGGACTAAGCTCCTACGAGCAGTACTTC	CASSIQGLSSYEQYF
TRBD1	TRBJ2-3	TRBV25-1	-	TGTGCCAGCATGGACAGGGTTTACGCAGATACGCAGTATTTT	CASMDRVYADTQYF
-	TRBJ1-5	TRBV21-1	few	TGTGCCAGCATCGCGGACCGTGGGCGCAATCAGCCCCAGCATTTT	CASIADRGRNQPQHF
-	TRBJ2-2	TRBV10-2	-	TGCGCCAGCAGTGGTTCCCCAGCCGGGGAGCTGTTTTTT	CASSGSPAGELFF
-	TRBJ2-1	TRBV9	once	TGTGCCAGCAGCGGCGTAGTTCGCGAGGTAGGGAGGTCCTACAATGAGCAGTTCTTC	CASSGVVREVGRSYNEQFF
-	TRBJ1-1	TRBV15	-	TGTGCCACCAGCAGGGCTCTAAGGGGGAACACTGAAGCTTTCTTT	CATSRALRGNTEAFF
-	TRBJ2-7	TRBV7-9	-	TGTGCCAGCAGCTTTCTCGGGGGGACACTCACCTACGAGCAGTACTTC	CASSFLGGTLTYEQYF
TRBD1	TRBJ1-1	TRBV9	few	TGTGCCAGCACCGTAATTGACAGGGGTACTGAAGCTTTCTTT	CASTVIDRGTEAFF
TRBD1	TRBJ1-2	TRBV9	-	TGTGCCAGCAGCGTAGCTTTCAGGGGGCAAGGCTACACCTTC	CASSVAFRGQGYTF
-	TRBJ1-1	TRBV5-6	few	TGTGCCAGCAGCTTGGTCACTGAAGCTTTCTTT	CASSLVTEAFF
-	TRBJ2-6	TRBV6-1	-	TGTGCCAGCAGTGCCGGCAGCATCTCTGGGGCCAACGTCCTGACTTTC	CASSAGSISGANVLTF
TRBD1	TRBJ2-3	TRBV6-1	-	TGTGCCAGCAGTAGACAGGGGGCAGATACGCAGTATTTT	CASSRQGADTQYF
-	TRBJ2-3	TRBV5-8	-	TGTGCCAGCAGCAACGGACTAAAAGATACGCAGTATTTT	CASSNGLKDTQYF
TRBD1	TRBJ2-4	TRBV29-1	once	TGCAGCGTGGGACAGGGAGGGAATGCCAAAAACATTCAGTACTTC	CSVGQGGNAKNIQYF
-	TRBJ2-7	TRBV5-1	-	TGCGCCAGCAAGGAAACAAGCCCCTACGAGCAGTACTTC	CASKETSPYEQYF